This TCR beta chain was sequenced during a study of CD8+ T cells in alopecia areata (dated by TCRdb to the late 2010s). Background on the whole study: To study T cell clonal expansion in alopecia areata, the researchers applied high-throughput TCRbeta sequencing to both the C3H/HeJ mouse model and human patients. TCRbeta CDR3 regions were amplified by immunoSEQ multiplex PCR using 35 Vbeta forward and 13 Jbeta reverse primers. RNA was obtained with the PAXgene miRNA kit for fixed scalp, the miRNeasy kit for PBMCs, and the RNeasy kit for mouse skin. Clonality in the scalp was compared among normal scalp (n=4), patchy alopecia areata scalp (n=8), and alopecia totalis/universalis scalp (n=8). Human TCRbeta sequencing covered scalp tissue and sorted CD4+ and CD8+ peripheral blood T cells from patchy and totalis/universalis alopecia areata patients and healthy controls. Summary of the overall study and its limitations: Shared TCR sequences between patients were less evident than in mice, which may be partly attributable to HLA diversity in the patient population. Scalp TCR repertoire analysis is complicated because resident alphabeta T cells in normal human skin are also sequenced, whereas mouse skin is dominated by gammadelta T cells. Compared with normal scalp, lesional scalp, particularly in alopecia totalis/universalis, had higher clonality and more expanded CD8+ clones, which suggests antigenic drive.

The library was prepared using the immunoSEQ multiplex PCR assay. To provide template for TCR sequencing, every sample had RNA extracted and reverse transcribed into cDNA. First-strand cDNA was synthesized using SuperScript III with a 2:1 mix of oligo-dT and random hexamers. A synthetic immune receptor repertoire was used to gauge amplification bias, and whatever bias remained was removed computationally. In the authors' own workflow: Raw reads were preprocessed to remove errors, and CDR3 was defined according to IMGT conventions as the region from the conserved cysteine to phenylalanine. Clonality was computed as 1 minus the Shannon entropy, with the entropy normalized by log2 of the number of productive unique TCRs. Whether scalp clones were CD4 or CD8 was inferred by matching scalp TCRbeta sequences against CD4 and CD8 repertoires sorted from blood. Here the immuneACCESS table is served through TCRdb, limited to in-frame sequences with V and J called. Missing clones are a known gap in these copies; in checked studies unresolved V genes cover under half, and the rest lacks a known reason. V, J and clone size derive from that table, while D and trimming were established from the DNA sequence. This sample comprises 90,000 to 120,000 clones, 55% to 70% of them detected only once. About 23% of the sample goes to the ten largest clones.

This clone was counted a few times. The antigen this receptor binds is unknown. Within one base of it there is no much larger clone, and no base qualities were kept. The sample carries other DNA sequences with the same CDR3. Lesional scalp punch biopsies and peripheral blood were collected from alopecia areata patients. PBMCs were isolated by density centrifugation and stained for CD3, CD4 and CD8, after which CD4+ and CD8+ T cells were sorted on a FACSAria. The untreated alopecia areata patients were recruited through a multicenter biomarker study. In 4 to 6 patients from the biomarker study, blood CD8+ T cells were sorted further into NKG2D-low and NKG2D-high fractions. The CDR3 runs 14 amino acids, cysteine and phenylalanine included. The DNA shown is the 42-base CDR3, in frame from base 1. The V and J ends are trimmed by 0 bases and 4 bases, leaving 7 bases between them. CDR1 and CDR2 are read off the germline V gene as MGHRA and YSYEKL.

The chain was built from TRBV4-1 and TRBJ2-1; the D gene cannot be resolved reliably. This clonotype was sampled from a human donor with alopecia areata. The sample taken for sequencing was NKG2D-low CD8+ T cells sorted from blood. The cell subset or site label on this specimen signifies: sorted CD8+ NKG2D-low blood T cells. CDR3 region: CASSQEGSYNEQFF. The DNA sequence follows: TGCGCCAGCAGCCAAGAAGGATCGTACAATGAGCAGTTCTTC.